These T cell receptor beta chains were read from a single sample in a study of T cell changes during pregnancy in multiple sclerosis. Clones were read by immunoSEQ multiplex PCR, and TCRdb kept only the in-frame ones, dropping some. The sample carries tens of thousands of clones, roughly nine tenths recorded once. The sample consisted of CD4+ T cells from peripheral blood mononuclear cells, taken in the first trimester of pregnancy. These receptors were taken from a female donor with multiple sclerosis, enrolled in a pregnancy study. Both conserved end residues are part of each CDR3. A D gene is named only where the DNA matches it firmly. Only some rows state a clone size, as once, few, many or a class for expanded clones.

NA | TRBJ2-1 | NA | TRBV29-1 | CSVEASGQGNNEQFF | TGCAGCGTTGAAGCTAGCGGTCAGGGGAACAATGAGCAGTTCTTC
NA | TRBJ2-1 | TRBD1 | TRBV28 | CASSPGQDFNEQFF | TGTGCCAGCAGTCCGGGACAGGACTTCAATGAGCAGTTCTTC
NA | TRBJ1-3 | NA | TRBV10-3 | CASRGSGNTIYF | TGTGCCAGTCGGGGCTCTGGAAACACCATATATTTT
NA | TRBJ2-3 | TRBD2 | TRBV30 | CAWRGTSQPQYF | TGTGCCTGGAGGGGGACTAGTCAACCGCAGTATTTT
NA | TRBJ2-2 | NA | TRBV6-5 | CASSRGRTGELFF | TGTGCCAGCAGCCGCGGGCGGACCGGGGAGCTGTTTTTT
NA | TRBJ1-3 | NA | TRBV7-2 | CASSLGLSSGNTIYF | TGTGCCAGCAGCTTAGGACTTAGCTCTGGAAACACCATATATTTT
NA | TRBJ2-1 | TRBD2 | TRBV18 | CASSPGTSGYNEQFF | TGTGCCAGCTCTCCCGGGACTAGCGGATACAATGAGCAGTTCTTC
NA | TRBJ2-1 | TRBD2 | TRBV7-9 | CASSLSRGRVSYNEQFF | TGTGCCAGCAGCTTATCCCGGGGGAGGGTCTCCTACAATGAGCAGTTCTTC
NA | TRBJ2-2 | TRBD1 | TRBV7-2 | CASSYLGQGNTGELFF | TGTGCCAGCAGCTACCTAGGACAGGGGAACACCGGGGAGCTGTTTTTT
few | TRBJ2-3 | NA | TRBV5-1 | CASSSEGATDTQYF | TGCGCCAGCAGCTCGGAGGGGGCAACAGATACGCAGTATTTT
NA | TRBJ1-1 | NA | TRBV5-4 | CASSYAQGSNTEAFF | TGTGCCAGCAGCTACGCACAGGGCTCGAACACTGAAGCTTTCTTT
once | TRBJ1-1 | NA | TRBV6-6 | CASRQNMNTEAFF | TGTGCCAGCAGACAGAACATGAACACTGAAGCTTTCTTT
NA | TRBJ1-5 | TRBD1 | TRBV6-1 | CASGRDRSQPQHF | TGTGCCAGCGGTCGGGACAGGAGTCAGCCCCAGCATTTT
NA | TRBJ1-2 | NA | TRBV18 | CASSPSGVKPGDYGYTF | TGTGCCAGCTCACCGAGTGGCGTGAAGCCAGGGGACTATGGCTACACCTTC
NA | TRBJ2-2 | NA | TRBV30 | CAWSREISGELFF | TGTGCCTGGAGTAGGGAGATTTCCGGGGAGCTGTTTTTT